Below, 16 T cell receptor beta chains from the same sample are listed, as sequenced in a study of shared clonotypes between healthy human individuals. Sequenced by immunoSEQ multiplex PCR; TCRdb stores in-frame clones only, minus some. In the table there are 1,500,000 or so clones, around 95% of which are singletons. The sample consisted of naive CD4+ T cells sorted from blood. The subset here: CD45RA+ positively selected. These receptor sequences come from a man between 25 and 39 years old in good health.

This chain links TRBV5-1 with TRBJ1-5; D is ambiguous. CDR1 SGHRS and CDR2 YFSETQ come from the germline V gene. This CDR3 comprises 13 residues. V lost 5 bases to trimming and J lost 7 bases, with 13 bases between them. The CDR3 protein is CASRARVGQPQHF. In nucleotides, the CDR3 is TGCGCCAGCAGGGCGAGGGTAGGGCAGCCCCAGCATTTT.

This sequence joins TRBV30 and TRBJ2-5; D is uncertain. V was trimmed by 2 bases and J by 0 bases, leaving 16 bases between them. The germline CDR1 and CDR2 sequences are GTSNPN and SVGIG (reference sequence). This CDR3 has 16 residues. CDR3 residues: CAWSKAVAQYQETQYF. Written as DNA, the CDR3 is TGTGCCTGGAGTAAGGCGGTGGCTCAGTACCAAGAGACCCAGTACTTC.

The J gene is TRBJ2-7, the V gene TRBV18; 7 nucleotides match TRBD1. CDR1 is KGHSH, CDR2 LQKENI, per germline. V lost 5 bases to trimming and J lost 2 bases; unmatched junction nucleotides: 9. This CDR3 region has 15 residues. CDR3 coding DNA: TGTGCCAGCTCAGCCACGCAGGGGGTGGCCTACGAGCAGTACTTC. It yields the protein CASSATQGVAYEQYF.

The V and J genes are TRBV9 and TRBJ1-4, with D uncertain. The CDR3 consists of 12 residues. Germline CDR1 reads SGDLS; CDR2 reads YYNGEE. The V and J ends lost 5 bases and 5 bases respectively, with 7 bases between them. This CDR3 is CASSRLNEKLFF. DNA of the CDR3: TGTGCCAGCAGTCGCCTCAATGAAAAACTGTTTTTT.

The chain carries TRBV14 and TRBJ1-1, with a possible D match to TRBD1 (5 bases). The CDR3 has 15 residues. Trimming left V 1 base short and J 6 bases short, with 15 bases between. In germline, CDR1 is SGHDN, CDR2 FVKESK. CDR3 DNA: TGTGCCAGCAGCCAAGTCCGAAGGGGCCGGGCTGAAGCTTTCTTT. This encodes CASSQVRRGRAEAFF.

This chain uses TRBV7-9 with TRBJ1-1; weak D call: TRBD1 (5 bases). This CDR3 has 13 amino acids. V lost 5 bases, J lost 7 bases, and 14 bases lay in between. Germline V gives CDR1 SEHNR, CDR2 FQNEAQ (reference sequence). CDR3 bases: TGTGCCAGCAGCGGTGGGGCAGTTAATGAAGCTTTCTTT. Its translation: CASSGGAVNEAFF.

The chain links TRBV14 to TRBJ2-7, with D maybe TRBD1 (6 bases). Trimming cost V 1 base and J 3 bases, with 13 bases left between them. CDR1 and CDR2 from the germline V gene are SGHDN and FVKESK. The CDR3 contains 15 residues. The CDR3 sequence: CASSQGRGRIYEQYF. CDR3 nucleotide sequence: TGTGCCAGCAGCCAAGGCAGGGGAAGGATCTACGAGCAGTACTTC. Using reference TRBV14 and TRBJ2-7 for the parts outside the CDR3, the full variable domain is EAGVTQFPSHSVIEKGQTVTLRCDPISGHDNLYWYRRVMGKEIKFLLHFVKESKQDESGMPNNRFLAERTGGTYSTLKVQPAELEDSGVYFCASSQGRGRIYEQYFGPGTRLTVT.

The V call is TRBV6-1, the J call TRBJ2-1; TRBD2 matches 11 bases. CDR3 size: 15 residues. Germline V gene sequence: CDR1 MNHNS, CDR2 SASEGT. Trimming took 10 bases from V and 4 from J; bases not matched to a gene: 9. The CDR3 protein is CATSISGREYNEQFF. As DNA, the CDR3 is TGTGCCACCTCCATTAGCGGGAGGGAGTACAATGAGCAGTTCTTC.

V gene TRBV6-6 combines with J gene TRBJ1-5; D is undetermined. Trimming pared 4 bases from V and 1 base from J, leaving 8 bases between. Germline CDR1 is MNHNY and CDR2 is SVGAGI (reference sequence). The CDR3 spans 14 residues. The CDR3 sequence is CASSSPGSNQPQHF. CDR3 nucleotides: TGTGCCAGCAGTTCCCCGGGGAGCAATCAGCCCCAGCATTTT.

This chain uses TRBV18 with TRBJ1-1; D unresolved. V was shortened by 2 bases and J by 7 bases, with 8 bases between the two germline ends. CDR1 KGHSH and CDR2 LQKENI come from the germline V gene. CDR3 length equals 12 residues. The CDR3 sequence is CASSPSPGEAFF. The CDR3 DNA sequence: TGTGCCAGCTCACCAAGCCCGGGTGAAGCTTTCTTT.

CDR3 sequence (DNA): TGTGCCATCAGTCCGGGGTCAAAGGATGGCTACACCTTC. This translates into CAISPGSKDGYTF. The V gene is TRBV10-3, the J gene TRBJ1-2; the D is unclear. The germline V gene has CDR1 ENHRY and CDR2 SYGVKD. The CDR3 contains 13 residues. Trimming cost V 5 bases and J 6 bases, with 13 bases left between them.

V and J are TRBV18 and TRBJ2-4, with D tentatively TRBD2 (6 bases). Germline CDR1 reads KGHSH; CDR2 reads LQKENI. The CDR3 loop spans 19 amino acids. Between the trimmed V and J ends, which lost 3 bases and 6 bases, there was a span of 27 bases. The CDR3 DNA reads as TGTGCCAGCTCACCGCTTGTCGCGGGGACCGCCCCAGGGAGAAACATTCAGTACTTC. Translated, it gives CASSPLVAGTAPGRNIQYF.

V usage is TRBV9 and J usage is TRBJ1-1; no clear D gene. The CDR3 is 13 residues long. V was shortened by 5 bases and J by 2 bases, with 10 bases between the two germline ends. Per the germline V gene, CDR1 is SGDLS and CDR2 is YYNGEE. In DNA form, the CDR3 reads TGTGCCAGCAGTGACGCTTTTAACACTGAAGCTTTCTTT. Protein sequence: CASSDAFNTEAFF.

This chain links TRBV5-6 with TRBJ1-5, with unresolved D. Trimming removed 1 base from V and 5 bases from J, with 7 bases in between. The CDR3 is 13 amino acids. Per the germline V gene, CDR1 is SGHDT and CDR2 is YYEEEE. CDR3 residues: CASSLRTHQPQHF. DNA for the CDR3: TGTGCCAGCAGCTTGAGGACTCATCAGCCCCAGCATTTT.

The rearrangement joins TRBV30 to TRBJ2-7, with D perhaps matching TRBD1 (6 bases). Trimming shortened V by 4 bases and J by 3 bases, and 19 bases separated the two germline ends. Per the germline V gene, CDR1 is GTSNPN and CDR2 is SVGIG (reference sequence). The CDR3 totals 15 residues. The CDR3 spells CAWTDADRENYEQYF. The DNA for the CDR3 is TGTGCCTGGACCGACGCGGACAGAGAGAACTACGAGCAGTACTTC.

The chain couples TRBV27 to TRBJ1-4, with D maybe TRBD1 (6 bases). V was pared by 4 bases and J by 5 bases, with 14 bases between. CDR3 length equals 15 residues. The V gene's germline CDR1 is MNHEY and CDR2 SMNVEV (reference sequence). CDR3 bases: TGTGCCAGCAGTTCCCCAGGGGCCCGAAATGAAAAACTGTTTTTT. Translation gives CASSSPGARNEKLFF.